A selection of T cell receptor beta chains follows, all from one sample in a study of T cell responses to AZD1222 COVID-19 vaccine. Using immunoSEQ multiplex PCR, the repertoire was profiled, and TCRdb retains in-frame clones only, with some absent. The sample has about 92,000 clones; 88% are singletons. The specimen comprised peripheral blood, sampled on day 0 of AZD1222 vaccination. The source of these receptors is an adult in good health. The CDR3 runs from the conserved cysteine through the conserved F or W. The order of the fields is CDR3 protein, clone size, V gene, D gene. D genes are given only for firm matches. Clone size is given for some rows only: seen once, a few or many times, or a class if the clone is expanded.

CASSIGGNAGADYGYTF,-,TRBV19,-
CASSSGQVSGNTIYF,-,TRBV7-2,TRBD1
CASELESSYNEQFF,-,TRBV6-5,-
CASSQLTGTGFGQPQHF,-,TRBV28,TRBD1
CAWSVEGNTEAFF,once,TRBV30,-
CASSDRDDLKNTEAFF,-,TRBV7-9,-
CASSLGAAKSYEQYF,-,TRBV7-2,-
CASKKGYRTPQPQHF,once,TRBV27,-
CASSRISSGRSAYNEQFF,-,TRBV21-1,-
CASRGMGRSGEKLFF,-,TRBV6-5,-
CASSTGDYTGELFF,few,TRBV25-1,-
CASSLGLAGYEQYF,-,TRBV7-2,TRBD2
CASSLGFSGEETQYF,-,TRBV5-1,TRBD2
CASSFWGNAGSNNEQFF,-,TRBV28,-
CASSVGGVNYGYTF,-,TRBV9,-
CAISDPHRDNYGYTF,-,TRBV10-3,-
CASSSGTSGRGGETQYF,-,TRBV27,TRBD2
CASSFVNEQFF,-,TRBV12-3/TRBV12-4,-
CASSLFGFRGTQYF,-,TRBV11-1,-
CAISATENQETQYF,-,TRBV10-3,-
CASSLGGTNTEAFF,-,TRBV5-5,-
CASSFTGTGELFF,-,TRBV5-1,-
CASSSGQRNQPQHF,-,TRBV28,TRBD1
CAWSVTGVVWGYTF,-,TRBV30,TRBD1
CASSPGTGSGNTIYF,-,TRBV18,TRBD1
CASSLGLGTYNEQFF,-,TRBV5-4,-
CASSLGRGVTDTQYF,-,TRBV5-1,-
CASSPHPSTDTQYF,once,TRBV9,-
CASSERQGGSNYGYTF,once,TRBV19,TRBD1
CASRNQQGHNEQFF,few,TRBV3-1/TRBV3-2,-
CSVLRGGTEAFF,-,TRBV29-1,-
CASSPIIGSSPLHF,-,TRBV3-1/TRBV3-2,-
CASSLWTSGNRYEQYF,-,TRBV28,TRBD2
CATSDGETGQSYQPQHF,-,TRBV24-1,TRBD1
CASSQLISDRDHEQYF,-,TRBV4-1,TRBD1
CASSLAGQGNEQFF,-,TRBV7-9,-
CASSWSDLNTEAFF,-,TRBV5-1,-
CASSQGSGSQPQHF,-,TRBV4-3,-
CASSRGGLAGEGNEQFF,-,TRBV7-9,TRBD2
CASSPAPEPQYEKLFF,-,TRBV18,-
CASSFSSTGGGYTF,once,TRBV5-5,TRBD1
CASSSVGLDEQFF,-,TRBV5-4,-
CAWSAEIRQETQYF,-,TRBV30,-
CASSQRPGELFF,few,TRBV4-2,-
CASRRRGYREHQPQHF,-,TRBV28,-
CAWSNRWFKPQHF,-,TRBV30,-
CASSLQGAGSEAFF,-,TRBV7-3,TRBD1
CASSQVVSGVETQYF,-,TRBV4-1,-
CASSSIWGSYEQYF,-,TRBV7-9,-
CASSSDRGSYNEQFF,-,TRBV7-2,TRBD1
CASSAWSGQPTYEQYF,few,TRBV28,-